These T cell receptor beta chains were read from a single sample in a study of Graves' ophthalmopathy and Graves' hyperthyroidism. TCRdb recomputed calls from the multiplex PCR reads with MiXCR, one row per CDR3 protein. The sample lists 650,000 to 900,000 distinct CDR3 sequences, 40% occurring once. Sequencing input: peripheral blood. These receptors were obtained from an adult man with Graves' ophthalmopathy. CDR3s include the opening cysteine and the closing phenylalanine or tryptophan. D genes are given only for firm matches. Size tells how often a clone was seen (once, few, many) or the class of an expanded clone, and some rows leave it out.

TRBJ2-6 NA NA TRBV25-1 CASSFGGPGANVLTF TGTGCCAGCAGTTTTGGGGGGCCTGGGGCCAACGTCCTGACTTTC
TRBJ1-2 NA NA TRBV25-1 CASSDSLQQGNYGYTF TGTGCCAGCAGTGATTCACTCCAACAGGGAAACTATGGCTACACCTTC
TRBJ2-2 NA few TRBV7-9 CASSPLAITGELFF TGTGCCAGCAGCCCCTTAGCGATCACCGGGGAGCTGTTTTTT
TRBJ2-1 NA NA TRBV29-1 CSAKGGKSYNEQFF TGCAGCGCCAAAGGGGGGAAGTCCTACAATGAGCAGTTCTTC
TRBJ1-6 TRBD1 few TRBV10-2 CASSGTGGPPLHF TGCGCCAGCAGCGGGACAGGGGGTCCCCCCCTCCACTTT
TRBJ2-7 NA many TRBV10-3 CASSEGTDGPYEQYF TGTGCCAGCAGTGAAGGGACGGACGGACCCTACGAGCAGTACTTC
TRBJ2-5 TRBD2 NA TRBV29-1 CNVKRETETQYF TGCAACGTAAAGCGGGAGACGGAGACCCAGTACTTC
TRBJ2-6 NA many TRBV19 CASTIRGAISGANVLTF TGTGCCAGTACCATCCGGGGGGCCATCTCTGGGGCCAACGTCCTGACTTTC
TRBJ1-2 NA NA TRBV12-3/TRBV12-4 CASSPYRRKYYGYTF TGTGCCAGCAGTCCTTACCGCAGGAAGTACTATGGCTACACCTTC
TRBJ2-6 TRBD2 once TRBV2 CASSVPGGGANVLTF TGTGCCAGCAGTGTTCCCGGGGGGGGGGCCAACGTCCTGACTTTC
TRBJ2-7 TRBD2 NA TRBV5-1 CASREGFSGEQYF TGCGCCAGTCGGGAGGGGTTCTCGGGTGAGCAGTACTTC
TRBJ2-2 NA few TRBV7-2 CASSLVRSGTGELFF TGTGCCAGCAGCTTAGTAAGGTCGGGAACCGGGGAGCTGTTTTTT
TRBJ1-6 TRBD1 NA TRBV11-2 CASSLVPQGLASPLHF TGTGCCAGCAGCTTAGTACCACAGGGGTTGGCTTCACCCCTCCACTTT
TRBJ2-7 TRBD1 few TRBV7-2 CASSFDRVGYEQYF TGTGCCAGCAGCTTCGACAGGGTAGGGTACGAGCAGTACTTC
TRBJ2-7 TRBD2 many TRBV20-1 CSARDLAGDVYEQYF TGCAGTGCTAGAGATCTAGCGGGAGACGTCTACGAGCAGTACTTC
TRBJ2-2 TRBD1 many TRBV10-1 CASRETGSTGELFF TGCGCCAGCAGGGAGACAGGGTCCACCGGGGAGCTGTTTTTT